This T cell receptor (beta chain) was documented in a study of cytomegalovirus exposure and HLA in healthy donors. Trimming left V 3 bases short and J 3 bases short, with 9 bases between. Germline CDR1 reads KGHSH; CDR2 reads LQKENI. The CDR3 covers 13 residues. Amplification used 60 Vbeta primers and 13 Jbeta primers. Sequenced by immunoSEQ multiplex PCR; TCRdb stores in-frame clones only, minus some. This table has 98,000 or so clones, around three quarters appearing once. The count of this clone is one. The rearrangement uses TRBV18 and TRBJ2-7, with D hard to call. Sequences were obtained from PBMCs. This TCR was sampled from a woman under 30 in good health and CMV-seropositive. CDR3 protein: CASSPARFYEQYF. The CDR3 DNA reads TGTGCCAGCTCACCGGCGAGGTTCTACGAGCAGTACTTC.